This T cell receptor beta chain stems from a study of cytomegalovirus exposure and HLA in healthy donors. 60 Vbeta and 13 Jbeta primers were used in PCR. This table comes from immunoSEQ multiplex PCR, and its TCRdb copy is limited to in-frame clones, with some not included. This table has 150,000 to 170,000 clones, 80% appearing once. General study points: Generally TCR sequences proved uncommon, though certain public TCRs appeared in numerous donors.

This clone was counted between two and nine times. The target antigen is unknown. The origin of this receptor is a man between 25 and 39 years old in good health and CMV-seropositive. The specimen sequenced was PBMCs.

The chain's CDR3 is CASSQRATGELFF. In DNA, the CDR3 is TGTGCCAGCAGCCAACGAGCCACCGGGGAGCTGTTTTTT. The V gene is TRBV14, the J gene TRBJ2-2, with D uncertain. This CDR3 is 13 amino acids long. Germline CDR1 reads SGHDN; CDR2 reads FVKESK. Trimming took off 2 bases at V and 4 bases at J, with 5 bases between the two ends.